The 32 T cell receptor beta chains listed next were all sequenced from one sample in a study of blood T cell repertoires in COVID-19. This table comes from immunoSEQ multiplex PCR, and its TCRdb copy is limited to in-frame clones, with some not included. Of about 36,000 clones listed, roughly 90% are singletons. Sequencing input: peripheral blood. The receptors shown here come from a human donor in a cohort sampled during active COVID-19.

V is TRBV30 and J is TRBJ2-7, with 7 bases that match TRBD1. From germline, CDR1 is GTSNPN and CDR2 SVGIG (reference sequence). The J segment lost 6 bases and the V segment lost 1 base, leaving 6 bases of the junction unmatched. The CDR3 is 13 residues long. In nucleotides, the CDR3 is TGTGCCTGGAGTGGAGGGGGCGAGGGCGAGCAGTACTTC. Translation gives CAWSGGGEGEQYF.

CDR3 sequence (DNA): TGTGCCAGCAGTTTCAACGGTTTTAAATTCGCTCGACAGGAAGAGACCCAGTACTTC. Protein: CASSFNGFKFARQEETQYF. This rearrangement joins TRBV28 to TRBJ2-5; D is possibly TRBD1 (6 bases). The ends were cut back, 3 bases at V and 3 bases at J, with 26 bases in the middle. CDR3 size: 19 residues. CDR1 and CDR2 (germline): MDHEN, SYDVKM.

In its sample, this clone was seen once. The chain couples TRBV27 to TRBJ2-7; TRBD2 matches 7 bases. The CDR3 is made up of 16 amino acids. CDR1 MNHEY and CDR2 SMNVEV come from the germline V gene (reference sequence). Losses at the gene ends were 5 bases for V and 2 bases for J; bases not matched to a gene: 12. This CDR3 is CASSPLGGDWAYEQYF. In nucleotides, the CDR3 is TGTGCCAGCAGTCCCCTTGGGGGGGACTGGGCCTACGAGCAGTACTTC.

J is TRBJ1-2 and V is TRBV5-4; perhaps TRBD1 as D (5 bases). The CDR3 totals 16 residues. Trimming took off 4 bases at V and 1 base at J, with 17 bases between the two ends. Germline CDR1 SGHNT, CDR2 YYREEE (reference sequence). This CDR3 is CASSHGGLRVNYGYTF. The CDR3 DNA sequence: TGTGCCAGCAGCCACGGAGGGCTCAGGGTTAACTATGGCTACACCTTC.

The chain has TRBV30 and TRBJ2-5; TRBD2 aligns across 7 bases. J was trimmed by 5 bases and V by 0 bases; bases with no gene match: 9. The CDR3 loop spans 15 amino acids. Germline lookup yields CDR1 GTSNPN and CDR2 SVGIG (reference sequence). CDR3 sequence (DNA): TGTGCCTGGAGTGTACAGGTGTGGGGGGGGGAGACCCAGTACTTC. Its translation is CAWSVQVWGGETQYF.

The J gene is TRBJ2-2, the V gene TRBV7-7; D is perhaps TRBD1 (6 bases). Germline CDR1 SSHAT, CDR2 FNYEAQ (reference sequence). This CDR3 spans 15 amino acids. CDR3 in amino acids: CAICLLDSEVRELFF. CDR3 DNA sequence: TGTGCTATCTGTCTACTGGACAGCGAAGTACGGGAGCTGTTTTTT.

This chain joins TRBV19 and TRBJ2-1, with 11 bases matching TRBD2. The CDR3 spans 17 residues. The J segment lost 0 bases and the V segment lost 6 bases, leaving 7 bases of the junction unmatched. Germline assignment: CDR1 LNHDA and CDR2 SQIVND (reference sequence). This chain's CDR3 is CASRLAGGRSSYNEQFF. The CDR3 bases are TGTGCCAGTAGGCTAGCGGGGGGCCGCAGCTCCTACAATGAGCAGTTCTTC.

In nucleotides, the CDR3 is TGTGCCAGCAGTCTAGCGGGGGGGACCCCCTACGAGCAGTACTTC. Its translation: CASSLAGGTPYEQYF. J is TRBJ2-7 and V is TRBV28; TRBD2 matches at 12 bases. J was trimmed by 2 bases and V by 5 bases; bases with no gene match: 4. This CDR3 has 15 amino acids. Germline loops: CDR1 MDHEN, CDR2 SYDVKM.

V and J are TRBV7-9 and TRBJ2-1, with D perhaps TRBD1 (5 bases). The V and J ends lost 2 bases and 10 bases respectively, with 21 bases between them. Germline-derived CDR1 and CDR2 are SEHNR and FQNEAQ (reference sequence). The CDR3 sequence is 16 residues long. The CDR3 is CASSLISVRPSGEQFF. The CDR3 nucleotides read TGTGCCAGCAGCTTAATAAGCGTTCGGCCTTCAGGGGAGCAGTTCTTC.

The table lists this clone with a count of one. The chain carries TRBV7-8 and TRBJ2-1; 7 nucleotides line up with TRBD2. CDR1 is SGHVS and CDR2 is FQNEAQ in the germline V gene. V lost 3 bases, J lost 8 bases, and 4 bases stayed unmatched. There are 13 residues in the CDR3. CDR3 coding DNA: TGTGCCAGCAGCTTTGGGGGGGTGTATGAGCAGTTCTTC. It translates to CASSFGGVYEQFF.

This chain uses TRBV12-3 or TRBV12-4 with TRBJ2-5; no clear D. The CDR3 is 11 residues long. Trimming pared 4 bases from V and 5 bases from J, leaving 5 bases between. The CDR3 protein is CASSSVETQYF. The CDR3 nucleotides are TGTGCCAGCAGTTCCGTGGAGACCCAGTACTTC.

The genes are TRBV3-1 (or the pseudogene TRBV3-2) and TRBJ2-7; 10 bases fit TRBD2. CDR1 is LGHDT, CDR2 YNNKEL, per germline (reference sequence). Trimming at V came to 0 bases and at J to 2 bases, leaving 4 bases not matched to a gene. CDR3 length: 16 residues. For the CDR3, the DNA is TGTGCCAGCAGCCAAGATAGCAGCGGGGGGGCCTACGAGCAGTACTTC. It encodes CASSQDSSGGAYEQYF.

J is TRBJ2-1 and V is TRBV3-1 (or the pseudogene TRBV3-2), with 12 bases matching TRBD2. Germline loops: CDR1 LGHDT, CDR2 YNNKEL (reference sequence). The V and J ends lost 4 bases and 4 bases, in that order; junction bases with no gene match: 8. This CDR3 is built from 17 residues. This CDR3 reads CASSPLAGGRKYNEQFF. DNA of the CDR3: TGTGCCAGCAGCCCGCTAGCGGGGGGGCGTAAATACAATGAGCAGTTCTTC.

Only a few counts were recorded for this clone. The J gene is TRBJ2-1, the V gene TRBV7-3; D possibly corresponds to TRBD1 (5 bases). V was cut by 2 bases and J by 5 bases, with 7 bases left in between. CDR3 size: 13 residues. Germline lookup yields CDR1 SGHTA and CDR2 FQGTGA. CDR3 nucleotide sequence: TGTGCCAGCAGCTTAGGACATAACAATGAGCAGTTCTTC. It encodes CASSLGHNNEQFF.

The CDR3 sequence is CASSQDGGPVRNEQFF. CDR3 sequence (DNA): TGTGCCAGCAGCCAAGACGGGGGGCCGGTTAGGAATGAGCAGTTCTTC. The genes are TRBV14 and TRBJ2-1; D might be TRBD2 (7 bases). Trimming left V 0 bases short and J 7 bases short, with 16 bases between. The CDR3 is 16 amino acids. The germline V gene has CDR1 SGHDN and CDR2 FVKESK.

The V call is TRBV19, the J call TRBJ2-3; possibly TRBD2 for D (6 bases). Trimming stripped 5 bases from V and 1 base from J, with 10 bases between. The germline gives CDR1 LNHDA, CDR2 SQIVND (reference sequence). The CDR3 is made up of 14 amino acids. CDR3 bases: TGTGCCAGTAGTTGGGGCGGGGGCACAGATACGCAGTATTTT. It is translated as CASSWGGGTDTQYF.

The CDR3, as DNA: TGTGCCAGCAGAATCGCCGGGACAGGGAGCACAGATACGCAGTATTTT. Protein product: CASRIAGTGSTDTQYF. The chain uses TRBV7-8 and TRBJ2-3, with TRBD1 matching 9 bases. V lost 6 bases and J lost 0; bases outside the gene matches: 7. The CDR3 length is 16 residues. Germline V CDR1 and CDR2: SGHVS, FQNEAQ.

The chain uses TRBV6-6 and TRBJ1-5; maybe TRBD1 (6 bases). The CDR3 is 15 amino acids. V dropped 6 bases and J dropped 1 base, with 13 bases sitting between them. In germline, CDR1 is MNHNY, CDR2 SVGAGI (reference sequence). CDR3 sequence: CASSLQGGSNQPQHF. In nucleotides, the CDR3 is TGTGCCAGCAGCCTACAGGGTGGAAGCAATCAGCCCCAGCATTTT.

The chain joins TRBV18 to TRBJ1-5; 11 bases are shared with TRBD1. The length of the CDR3 is 14 residues. With 3 bases clipped from V and 6 bases from J, the junction kept 1 base outside the gene matches. Germline V gene data show CDR1 as KGHSH and CDR2 as LQKENI. CDR3 sequence (DNA): TGTGCCAGCTCACCGGGACAGGGGGGTCAGCCCCAGCATTTT. Its protein is CASSPGQGGQPQHF.

This sequence joins TRBV6-1 and TRBJ2-7; TRBD1 is a possible D gene (6 bases). Between the trimmed V and J ends, which lost 0 bases and 7 bases, there was a span of 19 bases. Germline values: CDR1 MNHNS, CDR2 SASEGT. This CDR3 has 16 residues. The CDR3 coding sequence is TGTGCCAGCAGTGAAGCTTTTGGGGACACCTCTTGGGAGCAGTACTTC. Translating gives CASSEAFGDTSWEQYF.

This clone was seen only once. The genes are TRBV11-2 and TRBJ1-2; D is possibly TRBD1 (6 bases). Trimming removed 2 bases at V and 6 bases at J, with 10 bases between. This CDR3 is 13 amino acids long. Germline V gene data show CDR1 as SGHAT and CDR2 as FQNNGV. This chain's CDR3 is CASSLSQGHGYTF. CDR3 in DNA: TGTGCCAGCAGCTTATCCCAGGGGCATGGCTACACCTTC. Full variable domain (outside the CDR3, taken from reference TRBV11-2 and TRBJ1-2): EAGVAQSPRYKIIEKRQSVAFWCNPISGHATLYWYQQILGQGPKLLIQFQNNGVVDDSQLPKDRFSAERLKGVDSTLKIQPAKLEDSAVYLCASSLSQGHGYTFGSGTRLTVV.

The rearrangement joins TRBV6-5 to TRBJ1-2; D unclear. There are 11 residues in the CDR3. Between the trimmed V and J ends, which lost 8 bases and 8 bases, there was a span of 12 bases. The germline V gene has CDR1 MNHEY and CDR2 SVGAGI. This chain's CDR3 is CASRSGKGYTF. The CDR3 region has the DNA TGTGCCAGCCGGTCGGGAAAGGGCTACACCTTC.

The V gene is TRBV6-5, the J gene TRBJ1-6; TRBD1 is a possible D gene (6 bases). Trimming left V 5 bases short and J 7 bases short, with 15 bases between. The CDR3 is made up of 15 amino acids. Germline CDR1 and CDR2: MNHEY and SVGAGI. The CDR3 DNA sequence: TGTGCCAGCAGTAGACAGGAGAAGGGGAATTCACCCCTCCACTTT. This gives the protein CASSRQEKGNSPLHF.

This clone came up once. The chain employs TRBV29-1 and TRBJ2-7, with D possibly matching TRBD2 (6 bases). Trimming cost V 6 bases and J 6 bases, with 12 bases left between them. Looked up from germline, CDR1 is SQVTM and CDR2 is ANQGSEA. There are 11 residues in the CDR3. As DNA, the CDR3 is TGCAGCGTCGCCGCGGGGTCCGAGCAGTACTTC. It specifies CSVAAGSEQYF.

J is TRBJ1-3 and V is TRBV6-4, with D possibly matching TRBD1 (6 bases). CDR1 and CDR2 (germline): MRHNA, SNTAGT. V was trimmed by 4 bases and J by 0 bases, leaving 10 bases between them. This CDR3 region has 15 residues. This CDR3 is CASSGTVLSGNTIYF. DNA of the CDR3: TGTGCCAGCAGTGGGACAGTTCTCTCTGGAAACACCATATATTTT.

The V gene is TRBV2, the J gene TRBJ2-3; 10 nucleotides line up with TRBD2. The V gene's germline CDR1 is SNHLY and CDR2 FYNNEI. Trimming cost V 5 bases and J 2 bases; bases outside gene matches: 4. The CDR3 extends over 15 amino acids. CDR3 nucleotides: TGTGCCAGCAGTCGGACTAGCGGTTACACAGATACGCAGTATTTT. It translates to CASSRTSGYTDTQYF.

The chain's CDR3 is CASSYGEGTEAFF. Written as DNA, the CDR3 is TGTGCCAGCAGTTACGGGGAGGGGACTGAAGCTTTCTTT. J is TRBJ1-1 and V is TRBV6-5; perhaps TRBD1 as D (5 bases). CDR3 size: 13 residues. Trimming shortened V by 2 bases and J by 5 bases, and 9 bases separated the two germline ends. Germline-derived CDR1 and CDR2 are MNHEY and SVGAGI.

The genes are TRBV7-9 and TRBJ2-7; 8 positions agree with TRBD2. Germline trimming cut 8 bases from V and 0 bases from J; bases unmatched to any gene: 15. The CDR3 runs to 17 residues. Germline CDR1 is SEHNR and CDR2 is FQNEAQ (reference sequence). The CDR3 coding sequence is TGTGCCAGCGGAGGGAGCGGGGGCCCTAATTACTCCTACGAGCAGTACTTC. Translation gives CASGGSGGPNYSYEQYF.

This chain joins TRBV5-6 and TRBJ2-7; TRBD1 agrees at 7 bases. Germline V lookup: CDR1 SGHDT, CDR2 YYEEEE. Losses at the gene ends were 3 bases for V and 2 bases for J; bases not matched to a gene: 5. The CDR3 length is 14 residues. The CDR3 reads CASSSADRAYEQYF. The CDR3 DNA follows: TGTGCCAGCAGCTCTGCTGACAGGGCCTACGAGCAGTACTTC. Looking up the rest from reference TRBV5-6 and TRBJ2-7 gives the full variable domain: DAGVTQSPTHLIKTRGQQVTLRCSPKSGHDTVSWYQQALGQGPQFIFQYYEEEERQRGNFPDRFSGHQFPNYSSELNVNALLLGDSALYLCASSSADRAYEQYFGPGTRLTVT.

The genes are TRBV7-2 and TRBJ2-3; 7 nucleotides line up with TRBD2. CDR1 and CDR2 (germline): SGHTA, FQGNSA. The CDR3 sequence is 14 residues long. With V trimmed by 3 bases and J by 4 bases, 4 bases remained unmatched. This CDR3 is CASSFAGLADTQYF. The CDR3 nucleotides are TGTGCCAGCAGCTTTGCCGGACTAGCAGATACGCAGTATTTT.

The V and J genes are TRBV12-3 or TRBV12-4 and TRBJ1-2; D may be TRBD1 (6 bases). V shed 3 bases and J shed 8 bases, with 13 bases lying between them. The CDR3 covers 13 residues. This CDR3 reads CASSFTGSRGYTF. The DNA for the CDR3 is TGTGCCAGCAGTTTTACAGGGTCGAGAGGCTACACCTTC.

CDR3 coding DNA: TGTGCCAGCAGACAGGGCGGCGGTTATGGCTACACCTTC. Translating gives CASRQGGGYGYTF. V is TRBV27 and J is TRBJ1-2, with D perhaps TRBD1 (6 bases). In germline, CDR1 is MNHEY, CDR2 SMNVEV (reference sequence). This CDR3 is 13 amino acids long. Trimming stripped 6 bases from V and 5 bases from J, with 13 bases between.